A selection of T cell receptor beta chains follows, all from one sample in a study of cytomegalovirus exposure and HLA in healthy donors. TCRdb's copy holds only in-frame clones and misses some; the assay was immunoSEQ multiplex PCR. The repertoire has over 150,000 clones, 70% to 80% of them found once; the top ten carry approximately 2.9%. The sequenced sample was PBMCs. The receptors originated from a male donor in good health and CMV-seronegative. Both conserved end residues are part of each CDR3. D genes are given only for firm matches. Size is stated for part of the rows, as once, few or many counts, or as a class when the clone is expanded.

j_call | d_call | clone_size | v_call | cdr3_aa | cdr3_nt
TRBJ1-5 | TRBD1 | . | TRBV19 | CASSWTGASNQPQHF | TGTGCCAGTAGTTGGACAGGGGCTAGCAATCAGCCCCAGCATTTT
TRBJ2-7 | . | . | TRBV6-6 | CASSYSISGSYEQYF | TGTGCCAGCAGTTACTCGATCTCAGGATCCTACGAGCAGTACTTC
TRBJ1-4 | . | . | TRBV15 | CATRLVGIGPPTLGKLFF | TGTGCCACCAGACTGGTAGGAATTGGCCCTCCGACTCTGGGAAAACTGTTTTTT
TRBJ2-4 | TRBD1 | once | TRBV7-2 | CASSLGTGLGIQYF | TGTGCCAGCAGCTTAGGGACAGGGTTGGGCATTCAGTACTTC
TRBJ2-3 | . | . | TRBV5-1 | CASKLESTDTQYF | TGCGCCAGTAAGCTGGAGAGCACAGATACGCAGTATTTT
TRBJ2-1 | . | once | TRBV27 | CASSLFGIRNEQFF | TGTGCCAGCAGTTTATTCGGGATCAGAAATGAGCAGTTCTTC
TRBJ2-3 | TRBD2 | . | TRBV19 | CASSIGLAGLTDTQYF | TGTGCCAGTAGTATAGGTTTAGCGGGGCTCACAGATACGCAGTATTTT
TRBJ1-2 | . | . | TRBV30 | CAWSVLGAGGYTF | TGTGCCTGGAGTGTACTGGGGGCGGGTGGCTACACCTTC
TRBJ2-3 | . | . | TRBV6-5 | CATRAGDTQYF | TGTGCCACCCGTGCGGGAGATACGCAGTATTTT
TRBJ1-1 | . | . | TRBV6-5 | CAILTGTEAFF | TGTGCCATCTTAACGGGGACTGAAGCTTTCTTT
TRBJ2-7 | . | . | TRBV6-6 | CASSYSTTYEQYF | TGTGCCAGCAGCTATTCCACCACCTACGAGCAGTACTTC
TRBJ2-1 | TRBD2 | . | TRBV28 | CASSFSGLAGDEQFF | TGTGCCAGCAGTTTCTCAGGACTAGCGGGGGATGAGCAGTTCTTC
TRBJ2-1 | . | . | TRBV19 | CASSIDLRGNEQFF | TGTGCCAGTAGTATAGATCTTAGGGGCAATGAGCAGTTCTTC
TRBJ2-3 | . | . | TRBV5-1 | CASSLNQISTDTQYF | TGCGCCAGCAGCTTGAACCAGATTAGCACAGATACGCAGTATTTT
TRBJ2-5 | . | . | TRBV11-2 | CASSRRGSRGRGETQYF | TGTGCCAGCAGCCGACGCGGTTCTAGGGGAAGGGGAGAGACCCAGTACTTC
TRBJ1-2 | . | . | TRBV10-1 | CASSPDRGRVVQYTF | TGCGCCAGCAGTCCAGACCGTGGCAGGGTAGTCCAGTACACCTTC
TRBJ1-2 | . | . | TRBV18 | CASSLGPVSRGEYTF | TGTGCCAGCTCACTCGGCCCGGTATCCAGGGGCGAATACACCTTC
TRBJ1-2 | . | . | TRBV6-5 | CASSYSLRTNGYTF | TGTGCCAGCAGTTACTCCCTCCGGACAAATGGCTACACCTTC
TRBJ1-1 | . | . | TRBV15 | CATKRNTEAFF | TGTGCCACCAAGCGGAACACTGAAGCTTTCTTT
TRBJ1-5 | . | . | TRBV28 | CASSLLSTLGDQPQHF | TGTGCCAGCAGTTTATTATCGACCCTAGGCGATCAGCCCCAGCATTTT
TRBJ1-5 | . | few | TRBV6-1 | CASSPRTASNQPQHF | TGTGCCAGCAGTCCTCGGACAGCATCTAATCAGCCCCAGCATTTT
TRBJ2-1 | TRBD2 | . | TRBV15 | CATGRDSYNEQFF | TGTGCCACAGGGAGGGACTCCTACAATGAGCAGTTCTTC
TRBJ2-1 | TRBD2 | few | TRBV5-4 | CASSQSTSGTGNEQFF | TGTGCCAGCAGCCAATCGACTAGCGGGACGGGCAATGAGCAGTTCTTC
TRBJ2-1 | TRBD2 | . | TRBV25-1 | CASSDWTSGSSYHNEQFF | TGTGCCAGCAGTGACTGGACTAGCGGGAGTTCGTACCACAATGAGCAGTTCTTC
TRBJ1-2 | . | . | TRBV19 | CASSIGGAGAYGYTF | TGTGCCAGTAGTATAGGCGGGGCAGGAGCCTATGGCTACACCTTC
TRBJ2-7 | . | . | TRBV5-4 | CASSLDSGYEQYF | TGTGCCAGCAGCTTGGATTCGGGCTACGAGCAGTACTTC
TRBJ2-1 | . | . | TRBV6-4 | CASGNQGPSNEQFF | TGTGCCAGCGGGAACCAGGGCCCTTCCAATGAGCAGTTCTTC
TRBJ2-4 | . | . | TRBV30 | CAWSRGGLSIQYF | TGTGCCTGGAGTCGCGGGGGCCTCTCCATTCAGTACTTC
TRBJ2-7 | . | . | TRBV19 | CASSNRGETGEQYF | TGTGCCAGTAGTAATCGGGGAGAGACGGGCGAGCAGTACTTC
TRBJ1-3 | . | . | TRBV18 | CASSPLADGNTIYF | TGTGCCAGCTCACCATTGGCAGATGGAAACACCATATATTTT
TRBJ2-1 | . | few | TRBV12-5 | CASGLDNLGVPYNEQFF | TGTGCTAGTGGTTTGGATAATTTAGGGGTACCCTACAATGAGCAGTTCTTC
TRBJ2-3 | . | . | TRBV28 | CASSSPARGGTDTQYF | TGTGCCAGCAGTTCCCCGGCGAGAGGGGGAACAGATACGCAGTATTTT
TRBJ1-3 | . | . | TRBV18 | CASSSTPGDSGNTIYF | TGTGCCAGCTCATCCACCCCCGGAGACTCTGGAAACACCATATATTTT
TRBJ1-5 | . | . | TRBV19 | CASSNGWGVNQPQHF | TGTGCCAGTAGTAATGGGTGGGGAGTCAATCAGCCCCAGCATTTT
TRBJ2-2 | TRBD1 | . | TRBV5-1 | CASSLALTGVGELFF | TGCGCCAGCAGCTTGGCCTTGACAGGGGTCGGGGAGCTGTTTTTT
TRBJ1-1 | . | once | TRBV7-6 | CASSLQANTEAFF | TGTGCCAGCAGCTTACAGGCGAACACTGAAGCTTTCTTT
TRBJ2-1 | TRBD2 | . | TRBV28 | CATDPLAGAYNEQFF | TGTGCCACCGACCCCTTAGCGGGAGCATACAATGAGCAGTTCTTC
TRBJ1-1 | . | . | TRBV6-5 | CASRPRQWNTEAFF | TGTGCCAGCAGGCCCCGACAGTGGAACACTGAAGCTTTCTTT
TRBJ1-3 | TRBD1 | . | TRBV7-8 | CASSLVAGGAYPGNTIYF | TGTGCCAGCAGCTTAGTGGCAGGGGGCGCGTATCCTGGAAACACCATATATTTT
TRBJ1-2 | TRBD1 | . | TRBV4-3 | CASSQALNRGINYGYTF | TGCGCCAGCAGCCAAGCCTTGAACAGGGGGATTAACTATGGCTACACCTTC
TRBJ1-1 | . | . | TRBV7-3 | CASSLGARLNTEAFF | TGTGCCAGCAGCTTAGGGGCCAGGTTGAACACTGAAGCTTTCTTT
TRBJ1-2 | TRBD1 | few | TRBV6-5 | CASSYLTGPYGYTF | TGTGCCAGCAGTTATCTGACAGGGCCTTATGGCTACACCTTC
TRBJ2-5 | TRBD2 | . | TRBV30 | CAWSTGGGQETQYF | TGTGCCTGGAGTACGGGGGGGGGTCAAGAGACCCAGTACTTC
TRBJ2-3 | TRBD2 | . | TRBV28 | CATGTSRGRATDTQYF | TGTGCCACCGGGACTAGCAGGGGGAGGGCCACAGATACGCAGTATTTT
TRBJ1-5 | TRBD1 | . | TRBV28 | CASSSGTGGQPQHF | TGTGCCAGCAGTTCCGGGACAGGGGGCCAGCCCCAGCATTTT
TRBJ2-3 | . | . | TRBV27 | CASSPYGDTQYF | TGTGCCAGCAGTCCCTACGGGGATACGCAGTATTTT
TRBJ2-3 | . | . | TRBV10-2 | CATHRDTQYF | TGCGCCACCCACCGGGATACGCAGTATTTT
TRBJ2-3 | TRBD2 | . | TRBV28 | CASRGLAETTDTQYF | TGTGCCAGCAGGGGACTAGCGGAGACCACAGATACGCAGTATTTT
TRBJ1-5 | . | . | TRBV10-3 | CAISALGGSNQPQHF | TGTGCCATCAGTGCACTCGGAGGGAGCAATCAGCCCCAGCATTTT
TRBJ2-7 | TRBD2 | . | TRBV29-1 | CSVGLAGDREQYF | TGCAGCGTCGGACTAGCGGGAGATAGGGAGCAGTACTTC
TRBJ1-5 | . | . | TRBV27 | CASSFRQGNQPQHF | TGTGCCAGCAGTTTCCGACAGGGCAATCAGCCCCAGCATTTT
TRBJ2-6 | TRBD1 | . | TRBV28 | CASDRERSGANVLTF | TGTGCCAGCGACAGGGAACGCTCTGGGGCCAACGTCCTGACTTTC
TRBJ1-3 | . | once | TRBV6-1 | CASSATRGYGNTIYF | TGTGCCAGCAGTGCGACAAGGGGATATGGAAACACCATATATTTT
TRBJ2-2 | . | few | TRBV10-3 | CAISDGTNTGELFF | TGTGCCATCAGTGACGGGACGAACACCGGGGAGCTGTTTTTT